The 23 T cell receptor beta chains given below trace back to one sample, sequenced in a study of T cell responses to AZD1222 COVID-19 vaccine. Clones were sequenced by immunoSEQ multiplex PCR, and TCRdb holds only the in-frame ones, with some missing. The sample has about 60,000 clones; 65% to 85% are singletons. This material consisted of peripheral blood, taken on day 0 of AZD1222 vaccination. These receptors all stem from an adult in good health.

The rearrangement uses TRBV7-9 and TRBJ1-3, with D uncertain. Per germline, CDR1 SEHNR and CDR2 FQNEAQ (reference sequence). Deletions cut 1 base from V and 0 bases from J, with 10 bases between. CDR3 length equals 16 residues. CDR3 in amino acids: CASSLGGQSSGNTIYF. CDR3 DNA: TGTGCCAGCAGCTTAGGCGGTCAGAGCTCTGGAAACACCATATATTTT.

The chain recombines TRBV19 with TRBJ1-3; D remains unclear. There are 16 residues in the CDR3. CDR1 and CDR2 (germline): LNHDA, SQIVND (reference sequence). V gave up 7 bases and J gave up 0 bases, with 16 bases separating them. The CDR3 loop is CASITTSHGSGNTIYF. The CDR3 nucleotides read TGTGCCAGTATCACGACGTCTCACGGCTCTGGAAACACCATATATTTT.

This chain connects TRBV11-1 to TRBJ1-2; TRBD1 aligns across 8 bases. Germline CDR1 SGHAT, CDR2 FQDESV (reference sequence). This CDR3 contains 15 residues. V dropped 3 bases and J dropped 5; count of bases not matched to a gene: 8. DNA of the CDR3: TGTGCCAGCAGCTTCAGAGCCAGGGGGCCATATGGCTACACCTTC. Translating it yields CASSFRARGPYGYTF.

This clone came up a few times. V and J are TRBV19 and TRBJ2-3; 8 nucleotides agree with TRBD2. Per the germline V gene, CDR1 is LNHDA and CDR2 is SQIVND (reference sequence). The CDR3 loop spans 16 amino acids. Germline trimming cut 5 bases from V and 1 base from J; bases unmatched to any gene: 8. CDR3 coding DNA: TGTGCCAGTAGTTCTAGGCAAGCGGGAGGCACAGATACGCAGTATTTT. Translated: CASSSRQAGGTDTQYF.

This clone occurred once. The V gene is TRBV28, the J gene TRBJ1-2; 8 nucleotides line up with TRBD1. From germline, CDR1 is MDHEN and CDR2 SYDVKM. The CDR3 has 16 residues. J gave up 4 bases and V 5 bases, and 12 bases lay outside the gene matches. The CDR3 protein is CASSAPGTGLRYGYTF. The CDR3 DNA reads TGTGCCAGCAGTGCCCCCGGGACAGGATTACGCTATGGCTACACCTTC.

The genes are TRBV5-1 and TRBJ2-7, with 10 bases that match TRBD1. Germline CDR1 is SGHRS and CDR2 is YFSETQ. The ends lost 5 bases at V and 4 bases at J; junction bases unmatched: 12. The CDR3 loop spans 16 amino acids. The CDR3 is CASRQDPGQGSYEQYF. The CDR3 nucleotides read TGCGCCAGCAGACAAGACCCGGGACAGGGGTCTTACGAGCAGTACTTC.

V and J are TRBV5-5 and TRBJ1-6; D is unresolved. There are 15 residues in the CDR3. Germline V lookup: CDR1 SGHKS, CDR2 YYEKEE (reference sequence). V lost 5 bases and J lost 0, with 9 bases in between. CDR3 DNA: TGTGCCAGCAGTGGGGTCAGCTCCTATAATTCACCCCTCCACTTT. Its protein is CASSGVSSYNSPLHF.

V and J are TRBV9 and TRBJ2-3; D remains ambiguous. Germline V gives CDR1 SGDLS, CDR2 YYNGEE. The CDR3 is made up of 15 amino acids. With 6 bases removed from V and 1 base from J, the gap between germline ends came to 15 bases. CDR3 nucleotide sequence: TGTGCCAGCAACGGTAATTTCGGAGGCACAGATACGCAGTATTTT. Translated, it gives CASNGNFGGTDTQYF.

This sequence joins TRBV6-6 and TRBJ1-6, with TRBD1 as a possible D gene (6 bases). Per the germline V gene, CDR1 is MNHNY and CDR2 is SVGAGI (reference sequence). V was cut by 6 bases and J by 8 bases, with 14 bases left in between. The CDR3 contains 14 residues. The CDR3 coding sequence is TGTGCCAGCAGACCACAGGGACCAGATTCACCCCTCCACTTT. Residues: CASRPQGPDSPLHF.

The count of this clone is one. The chain links TRBV21-1 to TRBJ2-1; the table gives TRBD2 as D, unverified against the DNA. TRBV21-1 is reported as a pseudogene. There are 14 residues in the CDR3. The DNA for the CDR3 is TGTGCCAGCGAGGGCGGGGGCAAGGTCAATGAGCAGTTCTTC. It yields the protein CASEGGGKVNEQFF.

The chain couples TRBV9 to TRBJ2-1, with D perhaps TRBD2 (5 bases). The CDR3 sequence is 16 residues long. The V gene lost 0 bases and the J gene lost 0 bases, with 10 bases spanning the gap. Germline V CDR1 and CDR2: SGDLS, YYNGEE. This CDR3 is CASSVGRRSSYNEQFF. As DNA, the CDR3 is TGTGCCAGCAGCGTAGGGAGGAGGAGCTCCTACAATGAGCAGTTCTTC.

The rearrangement links TRBV7-2 to TRBJ1-3, with no clear D. V lost 5 bases and J 1 base, leaving 9 bases between the germline ends. This CDR3 has 14 amino acids. Germline-derived CDR1 and CDR2 are SGHTA and FQGNSA. This CDR3 is CASSQTESGNTIYF. CDR3 DNA sequence: TGTGCCAGCAGCCAGACGGAGTCTGGAAACACCATATATTTT.

This chain connects TRBV7-9 to TRBJ2-2; 7 bases fit TRBD2. CDR1 and CDR2 (germline): SEHNR, FQNEAQ (reference sequence). Losses at the gene ends were 0 bases for V and 6 bases for J; bases not matched to a gene: 7. This CDR3 spans 16 amino acids. This chain's CDR3 is CASSLAGRGSAGELFF. CDR3 DNA sequence: TGTGCCAGCAGCTTAGCAGGGAGGGGCTCGGCCGGGGAGCTGTTTTTT.

The rearrangement joins TRBV19 to TRBJ2-1; 8 bases agree with TRBD2. V dropped 5 bases and J dropped 0; count of bases not matched to a gene: 3. This CDR3 spans 15 amino acids. The germline V gene has CDR1 LNHDA and CDR2 SQIVND (reference sequence). DNA for the CDR3: TGTGCCAGTAGTGCCAGCGGGAGCTCCTACAATGAGCAGTTCTTC. Translation gives CASSASGSSYNEQFF.

This clone was seen just once. Written as DNA, the CDR3 is TGTGCCAGCACCCCAATGGGACTAGCGCTACCCTACGAGCAGTACTTC. This encodes CASTPMGLALPYEQYF. The rearrangement joins TRBV28 to TRBJ2-7; 10 bases are a match to TRBD2. Trimming took 7 bases from V and 2 from J; bases not matched to a gene: 11. The CDR3 spans 16 residues. Germline V lookup: CDR1 MDHEN, CDR2 SYDVKM.

This clone was found once. The chain carries TRBV18 and TRBJ1-1; 10 bases align to TRBD1. V lost 2 bases, J lost 1 base, and 1 base stayed unmatched. The CDR3 is 15 residues long. Germline-derived CDR1 and CDR2 are KGHSH and LQKENI. The CDR3 coding sequence is TGTGCCAGCTCACCAAGGACAGGGGGGAACACTGAAGCTTTCTTT. Translation: CASSPRTGGNTEAFF.

This clone was seen once. This sequence joins TRBV28 and TRBJ1-1; D is undetermined. Per germline, CDR1 MDHEN and CDR2 SYDVKM. Trimming pared 2 bases from V and 3 bases from J, leaving 7 bases between. This CDR3 contains 13 residues. The CDR3 DNA reads as TGTGCCAGCAGTTTAATCTGGGACACTGAAGCTTTCTTT. Translating it yields CASSLIWDTEAFF.

This sequence joins TRBV4-3 and TRBJ1-6; weak D call: TRBD1 (5 bases). Germline CDR1 and CDR2: LGHNA and YSLEER. This CDR3 has 17 residues. Trimming left V 8 bases short and J 2 bases short, with 19 bases between. This CDR3 is CASGGWGGSPYNSPLHF. CDR3 in DNA: TGCGCCAGCGGGGGATGGGGGGGTAGCCCCTATAATTCACCCCTCCACTTT.

This clone was seen a single time. This rearrangement joins TRBV28 to TRBJ2-2, with D uncertain. This CDR3 is built from 14 residues. Trimming removed 0 bases at V and 1 base at J, with 3 bases between. Germline CDR1 MDHEN, CDR2 SYDVKM. CDR3 DNA: TGTGCCAGCAGTTTATGGGAGAACACCGGGGAGCTGTTTTTT. Amino acid sequence: CASSLWENTGELFF.

This sequence joins TRBV4-1 and TRBJ1-6; TRBD1 aligns across 10 bases. The CDR3 length is 16 residues. Trimming cost V 1 base and J 8 bases; bases outside gene matches: 5. From germline, CDR1 is MGHRA and CDR2 YSYEKL. CDR3 in amino acids: CASSQVRGQGDSPLHF. For the CDR3, the DNA is TGCGCCAGCAGCCAAGTACGAGGACAGGGGGATTCACCCCTCCACTTT.

This clone showed up just a few times. The genes are TRBV6-5 and TRBJ2-1; D not resolved. Trimming pared 7 bases from V and 8 bases from J, leaving 18 bases between. This CDR3 has 14 residues. Looked up from germline, CDR1 is MNHEY and CDR2 is SVGAGI. DNA for the CDR3: TGTGCCAGCACCGACGCCCTAGGGCGCCATGAGCAGTTCTTC. It yields the protein CASTDALGRHEQFF.

CDR3 in DNA: TGTGCCAGCAGCCAAGTAGGCCTCCAGGGAAATCAGCCCCAGCATTTT. Translation gives CASSQVGLQGNQPQHF. V usage is TRBV4-2 and J usage is TRBJ1-5, with D perhaps TRBD1 (5 bases). The germline CDR1 and CDR2 sequences are LGHNA and YNFKEQ. The CDR3 covers 16 residues. Trimming shortened V by 1 base and J by 4 bases, and 14 bases separated the two germline ends.

In its sample, this clone was seen a few times. The J gene is TRBJ2-4, the V gene TRBV7-2, with 9 bases lining up with TRBD1. The junction had 7 bases not matched to a gene; V was cut back by 2 bases and J by 2 bases. This CDR3 comprises 17 residues. CDR1 SGHTA and CDR2 FQGNSA come from the germline V gene. CDR3 sequence: CASSLPTGGDSKNIQYF. The DNA of the CDR3 is TGTGCCAGCAGCTTACCGACAGGGGGAGACTCCAAAAACATTCAGTACTTC.